This entry concerns a single TCR beta chain. The entry originates in a study of shared T cell receptors in the human thymus. Data came from immunoSEQ multiplex PCR; TCRdb stores just in-frame clones and leaves some out. The sample carries some 640,000 clones, about 89% recorded once. This same sample was also part of a study on human thymus T cells. That work states: Immunologically healthy infants in Finland undergoing congenital heart defect surgery were the donors. Resections obtained during corrective heart surgery supplied the thymus tissue. Related work found strong thymic repertoire overlap between unrelated individuals.

What was sequenced was thymocytes. This clonotype was sampled from a boy in the first two years of life with a congenital heart defect.

The CDR3 reads CASSEAKTGQGAPGNTIYF. For the CDR3, the DNA is TGTGCCAGCAGTGAAGCAAAGACCGGACAGGGGGCGCCTGGAAACACCATATATTTT. This chain links TRBV6-1 with TRBJ1-3, with 11 nucleotides matching TRBD1. Germline CDR1 reads MNHNS; CDR2 reads SASEGT. V shed 0 bases and J 2 bases; nucleotides not matched to a gene: 9. The CDR3 is 19 amino acids.